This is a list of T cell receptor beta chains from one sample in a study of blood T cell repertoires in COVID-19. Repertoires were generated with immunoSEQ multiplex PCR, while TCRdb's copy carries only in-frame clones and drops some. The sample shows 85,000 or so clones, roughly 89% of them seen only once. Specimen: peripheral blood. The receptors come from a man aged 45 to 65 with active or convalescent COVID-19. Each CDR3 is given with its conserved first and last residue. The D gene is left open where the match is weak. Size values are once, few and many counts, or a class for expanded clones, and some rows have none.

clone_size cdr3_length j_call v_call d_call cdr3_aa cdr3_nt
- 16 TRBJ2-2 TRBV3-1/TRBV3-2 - CASSQGRGSNTGELFF TGTGCCAGCAGCCAAGGAAGGGGGTCGAACACCGGGGAGCTGTTTTTT
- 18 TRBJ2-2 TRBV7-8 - CASSLRPTGVTGTGELFF TGTGCCAGCAGCTTACGACCAACTGGCGTTACGGGAACCGGGGAGCTGTTTTTT
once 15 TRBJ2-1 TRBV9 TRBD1 CASSPRQGTYNEQFF TGTGCCAGCAGCCCCAGACAGGGGACCTACAATGAGCAGTTCTTC
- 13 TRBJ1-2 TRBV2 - CASSERGTDGYTF TGTGCCAGCAGTGAACGGGGGACTGATGGCTACACCTTC
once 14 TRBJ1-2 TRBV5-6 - CASSLVGRGYGYTF TGTGCCAGCAGCTTGGTGGGCAGGGGATATGGCTACACCTTC
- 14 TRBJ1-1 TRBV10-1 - CASSEPGQNTEAFF TGCGCCAGCAGTGAGCCGGGACAGAACACTGAAGCTTTCTTT
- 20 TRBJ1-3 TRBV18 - CASSPGSIRGNNRGGNTIYF TGTGCCAGCTCACCCGGGTCTATTCGGGGTAACAATAGAGGCGGAAACACCATATATTTT
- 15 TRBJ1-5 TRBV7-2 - CASSRQAGANQPQHF TGTGCCAGCAGCCGGCAGGCAGGGGCAAATCAGCCCCAGCATTTT
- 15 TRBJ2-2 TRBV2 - CASSEGLDYTGELFF TGTGCCAGCAGTGAGGGGCTAGACTACACCGGGGAGCTGTTTTTT
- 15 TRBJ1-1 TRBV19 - CASSIRESGGTEAFF TGTGCCAGTAGTATCCGGGAATCAGGCGGCACTGAAGCTTTCTTT
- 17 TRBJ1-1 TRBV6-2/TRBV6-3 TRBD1 CASSYSFFSGQGVEAFF TGTGCCAGCAGTTACTCGTTTTTTTCGGGACAGGGGGTTGAAGCTTTCTTT
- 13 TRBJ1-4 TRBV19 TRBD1 CASSRDRDEKLFF TGTGCCAGTAGCCGGGACAGGGATGAAAAACTGTTTTTT
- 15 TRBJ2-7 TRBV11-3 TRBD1 CASSLESGTAYEQYF TGTGCCAGCAGCTTAGAGTCGGGGACAGCCTACGAGCAGTACTTC
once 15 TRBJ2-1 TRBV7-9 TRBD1 CASSLRGTVYNEQFF TGTGCCAGCAGCTTAAGGGGGACAGTCTACAATGAGCAGTTCTTC
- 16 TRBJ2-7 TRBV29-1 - CSVEVPSRGYSYEQYF TGCAGCGTTGAAGTACCCTCCAGGGGCTACTCCTACGAGCAGTACTTC
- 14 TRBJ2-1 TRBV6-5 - CASSYTDRDNEQFF TGTGCCAGCAGTTACACTGATAGAGACAATGAGCAGTTCTTC
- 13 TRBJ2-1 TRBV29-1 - CSVDGGTENEQFF TGCAGCGTTGATGGGGGGACAGAGAATGAGCAGTTCTTC
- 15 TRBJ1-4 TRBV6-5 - CASMGNFGTNEKLFF TGTGCCAGCATGGGCAACTTTGGCACTAATGAAAAACTGTTTTTT
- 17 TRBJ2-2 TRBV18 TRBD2 CASSLSLTSVNTGELFF TGTGCCAGCTCACTCTCCCTGACTAGCGTCAACACCGGGGAGCTGTTTTTT
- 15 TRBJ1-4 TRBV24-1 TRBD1 CATGDREVFGEKLFF TGTGCCACCGGGGACAGGGAAGTTTTTGGTGAAAAACTGTTTTTT
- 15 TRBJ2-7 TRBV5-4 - CASSLVPGEGYEQYF TGTGCCAGCAGCTTGGTTCCCGGAGAGGGCTACGAGCAGTACTTC
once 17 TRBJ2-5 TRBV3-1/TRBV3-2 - CASSQGGGGGSGETQYF TGTGCCAGCAGCCAAGGAGGGGGAGGGGGATCCGGGGAGACCCAGTACTTC
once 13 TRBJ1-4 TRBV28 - CASKTAFNEKLFF TGTGCCAGCAAGACAGCCTTTAATGAAAAACTGTTTTTT
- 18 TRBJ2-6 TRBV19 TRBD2 CASSQTSGASSGANVLTF TGTGCCAGTAGCCAGACTAGCGGGGCCAGCTCTGGGGCCAACGTCCTGACTTTC
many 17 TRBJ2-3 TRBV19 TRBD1 CATPGGRQGLLTDTQYF TGTGCCACCCCAGGCGGCAGACAGGGCCTCTTGACAGATACGCAGTATTTT
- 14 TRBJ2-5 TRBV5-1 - CASSPRTGQETQYF TGCGCCAGCAGCCCCCGGACTGGCCAAGAGACCCAGTACTTC